Following are 28 T cell receptor beta chains from one sample sequenced in a study of CD8 T cells in Susac syndrome. The RNA, roughly 0.45 to 1 ug, was put through reverse transcription using random hexamers. MiXCR was run by TCRdb on the immunoSEQ multiplex PCR reads, yielding one entry per CDR3 protein. The repertoire consists of about 71,000 distinct CDR3 sequences, with approximately 96% occurring once and the leading ten covering 0.11%. Material for sequencing was CD4+ T cells from PBMCs. The source of these receptors is a human donor with multiple sclerosis.

The rearrangement joins TRBV29-1 to TRBJ2-7, with D possibly being TRBD1 (5 bases). Germline values: CDR1 SQVTM, CDR2 ANQGSEA. Trimming shortened V by 7 bases and J by 5 bases, and 18 bases separated the two germline ends. The CDR3 contains 13 residues. CDR3 protein: CSAVLPGYHEQYF. In DNA form, the CDR3 reads TGCAGCGCAGTCCTCCCAGGGTACCACGAGCAGTACTTC.

The rearrangement joins TRBV4-2 to TRBJ2-7; 8 bases are a match to TRBD1. The CDR3 consists of 15 residues. The trim removed 1 base at V and 4 bases at J, leaving 6 bases unmatched. Germline values: CDR1 LGHNA, CDR2 YNFKEQ. The CDR3 is CASSQVFGQGYEQYF. The DNA for the CDR3 is TGTGCCAGCAGCCAAGTTTTCGGACAGGGTTACGAGCAGTACTTC.

The chain combines TRBV20-1 with TRBJ2-5, with TRBD2 matching 7 bases. This CDR3 has 15 amino acids. Germline V gene lookup returns CDR1 DFQATT and CDR2 SNEGSKA (reference sequence). The J segment lost 0 bases and the V segment lost 6 bases, leaving 10 bases of the junction unmatched. CDR3 region: CSAPPAGWYQETQYF. Here the CDR3 DNA reads TGCAGTGCGCCCCCAGCGGGGTGGTACCAAGAGACCCAGTACTTC.

The J gene is TRBJ2-2, the V gene TRBV7-8; D tentatively reads TRBD1 or TRBD2 (5 bases each). CDR3 length: 16 residues. With 5 bases removed from V and 1 base from J, the gap between germline ends came to 14 bases. In germline, CDR1 is SGHVS, CDR2 FQNEAQ. The CDR3 DNA reads TGTGCCAGCAGCGCACACGGAGGACAGAACACCGGGGAGCTGTTTTTT. It specifies CASSAHGGQNTGELFF.

The chain combines TRBV3-1 with TRBJ2-7; 16 bases are a match to TRBD2. V dropped 4 bases and J dropped 5; count of bases not matched to a gene: 14. There are 19 residues in the CDR3. Germline CDR1 and CDR2: LGHDT and YNNKEL (reference sequence). DNA for the CDR3: TGTGCCAGCAGCCTCCAGCACCGGGGACTAGCGGGGGGGCGCGACGAGCAGTACTTC. Protein sequence: CASSLQHRGLAGGRDEQYF.

This clonotype appeared once. This rearrangement joins TRBV29-1 to TRBJ2-3; TRBD2 aligns across 9 bases. The CDR3 is 15 residues long. Germline V gene sequence: CDR1 SQVTM, CDR2 ANQGSEA. The J segment lost 5 bases and the V segment lost 3 bases, leaving 9 bases of the junction unmatched. CDR3 coding DNA: TGCAGCGTTGAGCTTGGGACTAGCAGTCAAGATACGCAGTATTTT. Its protein product is CSVELGTSSQDTQYF.

This clonotype was seen only a few times. This chain uses TRBV6-2 or TRBV6-3 with TRBJ2-1; D remains ambiguous. The germline V and J ends were trimmed by 5 bases and 7 bases, with 6 bases remaining between them. The CDR3 covers 11 residues. CDR1 and CDR2 from the germline V gene are MNHEY and SVGEGT. This chain's CDR3 is CASSRTNEQFF. CDR3 coding DNA: TGTGCCAGCAGTCGAACAAATGAGCAGTTCTTC.

This sequence joins TRBV28 and TRBJ2-7, with unresolved D. Germline CDR1 MDHEN, CDR2 SYDVKM. The ends were cut back, 1 base at V and 2 bases at J, with 6 bases in the middle. This CDR3 has 13 residues. Here the CDR3 DNA reads TGTGCCAGCAGTTTATCTGTAACCTACGAGCAGTACTTC. Residues: CASSLSVTYEQYF.

The chain couples TRBV4-2 to TRBJ1-6; D unclear. This CDR3 comprises 15 residues. V lost 4 bases, J lost 5 bases, and 12 bases lay in between. Germline values: CDR1 LGHNA, CDR2 YNFKEQ. CDR3 sequence reads: CASSRGRVDNSPLHF. Written as DNA, the CDR3 is TGTGCCAGCAGCCGAGGTAGGGTCGATAATTCACCCCTCCACTTT.

This chain connects TRBV7-9 to TRBJ1-1; 8 nucleotides match TRBD1. The V gene end was trimmed by 5 bases and the J gene end by 5 bases; junction bases not matched to a gene: 4. CDR1 is SEHNR and CDR2 is FQNEAQ in the germline V gene (reference sequence). The CDR3 has 13 amino acids. The CDR3 sequence: CASSPQGGTEAFF. The CDR3 region has the DNA TGTGCCAGCAGCCCACAGGGGGGAACTGAAGCTTTCTTT.

The chain carries TRBV30 and TRBJ1-1; no definite D call. Between the trimmed V and J ends, which lost 2 bases and 1 base, there was a span of 5 bases. The CDR3 is 12 residues long. The V gene's germline CDR1 is GTSNPN and CDR2 SVGIG (reference sequence). The CDR3, as DNA: TGTGCCTGGAGTCATAGGAACACTGAAGCTTTCTTT. It translates to CAWSHRNTEAFF.

The chain uses TRBV25-1 and TRBJ2-5; 9 bases map to TRBD1. The V and J ends lost 4 bases and 5 bases, in that order; junction bases with no gene match: 5. CDR1 and CDR2 (germline): MGHDK, SYGVNS. The CDR3 runs to 14 residues. The CDR3: CASSAWTGVETQYF. In DNA, the CDR3 is TGTGCCAGCAGTGCGTGGACAGGGGTCGAGACCCAGTACTTC.

The chain uses TRBV29-1 and TRBJ1-2, with a weak D call TRBD1 (5 bases). This CDR3 contains 12 residues. V lost 4 bases and J lost 8, with 14 bases in between. CDR1 is SQVTM and CDR2 is ANQGSEA in the germline V gene. CDR3 sequence: CSVASGRDGYTF. Written as DNA, the CDR3 is TGCAGCGTTGCGTCGGGGAGGGACGGCTACACCTTC.

This sequence joins TRBV19 and TRBJ1-1, with a possible D match to TRBD1 (6 bases). CDR1 and CDR2 (germline): LNHDA, SQIVND (reference sequence). The V end was cut by 5 bases, the J end by 6 bases, with 19 bases between. The CDR3 loop spans 15 amino acids. The CDR3 coding sequence is TGTGCCAGTAGTCCCCCCCATTCCAGGGGCCCTGAAGCTTTCTTT. It specifies CASSPPHSRGPEAFF.

The DNA for the CDR3 is TGTGCCAGCAGCTTAGGACAGGTATCGGATACGCAGTATTTT. Its translation: CASSLGQVSDTQYF. The chain recombines TRBV7-9 with TRBJ2-3; D perhaps matches TRBD1 (6 bases). Germline CDR1 and CDR2: SEHNR and FQNEAQ (reference sequence). The CDR3 contains 14 residues. Deletions cut 1 base from V and 6 bases from J, with 11 bases between.

V is TRBV3-1 and J is TRBJ1-3; D ambiguous. Trimming pared 1 base from V and 8 bases from J, leaving 12 bases between. The CDR3 is 14 residues long. Germline CDR1 LGHDT, CDR2 YNNKEL (reference sequence). CDR3 region: CASSQGWARDTIYF. For the CDR3, the DNA is TGTGCCAGCAGCCAAGGCTGGGCAAGGGACACCATATATTTT.

V gene TRBV30 combines with J gene TRBJ1-5; 8 nucleotides agree with TRBD1. Germline assignment: CDR1 GTSNPN and CDR2 SVGIG (reference sequence). The CDR3 runs 14 residues. Trimming at V came to 2 bases and at J to 5 bases, leaving 5 bases not matched to a gene. The CDR3 nucleotides read TGTGCCTGGAGTCTCCGGACAGGGCATCAGCCCCAGCATTTT. Translated: CAWSLRTGHQPQHF.

The chain couples TRBV5-4 to TRBJ1-2; 8 nucleotides line up with TRBD1. This CDR3 has 14 residues. V lost 2 bases to trimming and J lost 8 bases; unmatched junction nucleotides: 8. The germline V gene has CDR1 SGHNT and CDR2 YYREEE (reference sequence). CDR3 loop: CASSFGQGAYGYTF. In DNA form, the CDR3 reads TGTGCCAGCAGCTTCGGCCAGGGGGCTTACGGCTACACCTTC.

V gene TRBV20-1 combines with J gene TRBJ1-6, with D perhaps TRBD1 (5 bases). Looked up from germline, CDR1 is DFQATT and CDR2 is SNEGSKA (reference sequence). This CDR3 region has 14 residues. The V end was cut by 1 base, the J end by 5 bases, with 9 bases between. The CDR3 is CSARGTLNNSPLHF. The CDR3 coding sequence is TGCAGTGCTAGAGGGACACTGAATAATTCACCCCTCCACTTT.

This CDR3 reads CASSNHRGRLNTEAFF. Here the CDR3 DNA reads TGCGCCAGCAGCAATCACAGGGGGCGACTGAACACTGAAGCTTTCTTT. This sequence joins TRBV4-1 and TRBJ1-1; 9 bases align to TRBD1. The CDR3 runs 16 residues. After removal of 5 bases from V and 0 bases from J, the junction contained 7 bases not matched to a gene. The germline gives CDR1 MGHRA, CDR2 YSYEKL.

CDR3 nucleotide sequence: TGTGCCAGCAGCCGCCGGACAGACGAGCAGTACTTC. Its protein product is CASSRRTDEQYF. The chain uses TRBV3-1 and TRBJ2-7; D may be TRBD1 (6 bases). Between the trimmed V and J ends, which lost 4 bases and 5 bases, there was a span of 9 bases. CDR1 and CDR2 from the germline V gene are LGHDT and YNNKEL (reference sequence). The CDR3 sequence is 12 residues long.

The J gene is TRBJ2-3, the V gene TRBV12-3 or TRBV12-4; D might be TRBD2 (7 bases). V lost 10 bases and J lost 3, with 17 bases in between. The CDR3 totals 14 residues. CDR3 sequence: CATTIRGGTDTQYF. In DNA form, the CDR3 reads TGTGCCACCACGATAAGGGGGGGAACAGATACGCAGTATTTT.

Here the CDR3 reads CASSMQQPTYEQYF. Here the CDR3 DNA reads TGTGCCAGTAGTATGCAGCAGCCGACCTACGAGCAGTACTTC. The chain uses TRBV19 and TRBJ2-7; D gene uncertain. Germline CDR1 LNHDA, CDR2 SQIVND (reference sequence). The CDR3 covers 14 residues. The germline V and J ends were trimmed by 3 bases and 2 bases, with 11 bases remaining between them.

This clonotype was picked up a small number of times. The chain uses TRBV6-1 and TRBJ1-6; TRBD1 aligns across 8 bases. The CDR3 covers 15 residues. CDR1 and CDR2 from the germline V gene are MNHNS and SASEGT. V dropped 6 bases and J dropped 6; count of bases not matched to a gene: 7. The CDR3 bases are TGTGCCAGCAGCCTACAGGGGGGATCTAATTCACCCCTCCACTTT. Translation: CASSLQGGSNSPLHF.

The rearrangement joins TRBV18 to TRBJ2-3, with 7 bases fitting TRBD1. This CDR3 region has 15 residues. The J segment lost 4 bases and the V segment lost 3 bases, leaving 7 bases of the junction unmatched. Germline V gene lookup returns CDR1 KGHSH and CDR2 LQKENI. CDR3 bases: TGTGCCAGCTCACCTGGACAGGCCGGGGCAGATACGCAGTATTTT. This codes for CASSPGQAGADTQYF.

CDR3 residues: CASTSWSDRDGNPSTEAFF. CDR3 sequence (DNA): TGTGCCAGCACCTCATGGTCCGACAGGGATGGCAATCCGTCAACTGAAGCTTTCTTT. This chain connects TRBV28 to TRBJ1-1; 7 nucleotides agree with TRBD1. Trimming cost V 7 bases and J 5 bases; bases outside gene matches: 25. The germline CDR1 and CDR2 sequences are MDHEN and SYDVKM. The CDR3 runs 19 residues.

The chain combines TRBV5-1 with TRBJ1-6; 9 bases are a match to TRBD1. The V gene end was trimmed by 2 bases and the J gene end by 7 bases; junction bases not matched to a gene: 7. CDR1 SGHRS and CDR2 YFSETQ come from the germline V gene. The CDR3 has 16 amino acids. Here the CDR3 reads CASSLEGQGLNSPLHF. The CDR3 coding sequence is TGCGCCAGCAGCTTAGAAGGACAGGGGCTAAATTCACCCCTCCACTTT.

This chain's CDR3 is CASSQETSGGARSETQYF. The CDR3 coding sequence is TGTGCCAGCAGCCAGGAAACTAGCGGGGGGGCAAGGAGCGAGACCCAGTACTTC. The J gene is TRBJ2-5, the V gene TRBV3-1; 13 positions agree with TRBD2. There are 18 residues in the CDR3. Germline-derived CDR1 and CDR2 are LGHDT and YNNKEL (reference sequence). The J segment lost 5 bases and the V segment lost 3 bases, leaving 12 bases of the junction unmatched.